The text below deals with one T cell receptor (beta chain). This CDR3 has 13 amino acids. V lost 0 bases to trimming and J lost 4 bases, with 5 bases between them. The germline CDR1 and CDR2 sequences are SGHKS and YYEKEE (reference sequence). This sample is drawn from a study of T cell changes during pregnancy in multiple sclerosis. The protocol was immunoSEQ multiplex PCR, while the TCRdb copy is restricted to in-frame clones and leaves out a portion. In the table there are 50,000 to 70,000 clones, around 92% of which are singletons. Sequenced material: peripheral blood, taken in the third trimester of pregnancy. The chain carries TRBV5-5 and TRBJ1-3, with D perhaps matching TRBD1 (5 bases). The source of this sequence is a female donor in good health, enrolled as a control in a pregnancy study. The CDR3 DNA reads TGTGCCAGCAGCTTGGGACAGGGAAACACCATATATTTT. This codes for CASSLGQGNTIYF.